Shown below are 20 T cell receptor beta chains from a single sample sequenced in a study of regulatory T cells in long-lasting Graves disease. The TCR beta library used iRepertoire HTBI primers with Arm-PCR amplification of CDR3. One entry per CDR3 protein, called by TCRdb with MiXCR from the multiplex PCR reads. This sample yields 550,000 or so distinct CDR3 sequences, of which around 12% are seen a single time; roughly 8.9% belongs to the top ten. Time point noted: newly diagnosed GD, antithyroid drugs for less than 3 months. The authors made the TCR library using RNA they extracted from PBMCs. Another study also made use of these data, one on T cells in Graves' hyperthyroidism and ophthalmopathy.

Sequences were derived from peripheral blood mononuclear cells (PBMCs), sampled at new diagnosis, from a patient treated with antithyroid drugs. Receptors were obtained from a woman under 40 with Graves disease.

At least ten counts were recorded for this clonotype. The chain joins TRBV6-1 to TRBJ1-1; a possible D gene is TRBD1 (5 bases). Germline lookup yields CDR1 MNHNS and CDR2 SASEGT. Deletions cut 5 bases from V and 0 bases from J, with 13 bases between. This CDR3 is 15 amino acids long. The CDR3 DNA is TGTGCCAGCAGTACAGGCTCGAGGGTGAACACTGAAGCTTTCTTT. Translation gives CASSTGSRVNTEAFF.

This clonotype was detected only a few times. The rearrangement joins TRBV7-9 to TRBJ2-7; 7 positions agree with TRBD2. This CDR3 comprises 15 residues. Per the germline V gene, CDR1 is SEHNR and CDR2 is FQNEAQ (reference sequence). Trimming removed 5 bases from V and 7 bases from J; junction bases left unmatched: 14. CDR3 amino acids: CASSARTSSGREQYF. CDR3 nucleotide sequence: TGTGCCAGCAGCGCCCGGACTAGTTCGGGGAGAGAGCAGTACTTC.

To note about this clonotype: A much larger clone lies a single base off, so this may be a read error. The gene calls are TRBV12-3 or TRBV12-4 and TRBJ2-7; 10 nucleotides agree with TRBD2. This CDR3 is 13 amino acids long. CDR3 DNA sequence: TGTGCCAGCGGGACTAGCGTCACCTACGGGCAGTACTTC. As protein: CASGTSVTYGQYF.

This clonotype was found many times. The rearrangement joins TRBV7-2 to TRBJ1-6; no firm D call. The V end lost 5 bases, the J end lost 6 bases, and 17 bases lay between the germline ends. The CDR3 is 16 amino acids. Germline V gene sequence: CDR1 SGHTA, CDR2 FQGNSA. Here the CDR3 DNA reads TGTGCCAGCAGCCCCCAGGCGGTTTGGGGTAATTCACCCCTCCACTTT. This sequence encodes CASSPQAVWGNSPLHF. Supplemented by reference TRBV7-2 and TRBJ1-6, the full variable domain reads GAGVSQSPSNKVTEKGKDVELRCDPISGHTALYWYRQSLGQGLEFLIYFQGNSAPDKSGLPSDRFSAERTGGSVSTLTIQRTQQEDSAVYLCASSPQAVWGNSPLHFGNGTRLTVT.

This clonotype was observed a few times. This chain joins TRBV18 and TRBJ1-2; 7 bases align to TRBD1. This CDR3 has 15 residues. Germline trimming cut 3 bases from V and 6 bases from J; bases unmatched to any gene: 10. Germline lookup yields CDR1 KGHSH and CDR2 LQKENI. CDR3: CASSPDMTGLNGYTF. The DNA of the CDR3 is TGTGCCAGCTCACCCGATATGACAGGGTTGAATGGCTACACCTTC. Full variable domain (rest looked up from reference TRBV18 and TRBJ1-2): NAGVMQNPRHLVRRRGQEARLRCSPMKGHSHVYWYRQLPEEGLKFMVYLQKENIIDESGMPKERFSAEFPKEGPSILRIQQVVRGDSAAYFCASSPDMTGLNGYTFGSGTRLTVV.

V gene TRBV6-5 combines with J gene TRBJ2-7; D unclear. The CDR3 consists of 14 residues. V dropped 0 bases and J dropped 3 bases, with 9 bases sitting between them. Germline values: CDR1 MNHEY, CDR2 SVGAGI. The CDR3 is CASSYSMVNYEQYF. As DNA, the CDR3 is TGTGCCAGCAGTTACTCGATGGTGAACTACGAGCAGTACTTC.

This clonotype was seen many times. One end of the junction is discordant with germline, which a read error may explain. The chain carries TRBV19 and TRBJ2-1, with 7 positions matching TRBD2. This CDR3 is built from 11 residues. Per the germline V gene, CDR1 is LNHDA and CDR2 is SQIVND (reference sequence). For the CDR3, the DNA is TGTGCCAGCCGGGACTACTATGAGCAGTTCTTC. Amino acid sequence: CASRDYYEQFF.

There are many counts of this clonotype. The CDR3: CASSLDGTGRLAFF. The CDR3 DNA is TGTGCCAGCAGCTTAGATGGGACAGGTCGTCTAGCTTTCTTT. The J gene is TRBJ2-3, the V gene TRBV11-2; 8 positions agree with TRBD1. The J call may be faulty, since TRBJ1-1 better matches the DNA end. CDR1 is SGHAT and CDR2 is FQNNGV in the germline V gene. The CDR3 spans 14 residues.

This clonotype was observed many times. This sequence joins TRBV18 and TRBJ2-5; 9 bases are shared with TRBD1. V trimming: 6 bases; J trimming: 1 base; junction bases outside the gene matches: 12. Per germline, CDR1 KGHSH and CDR2 LQKENI. The CDR3 runs to 17 residues. For the CDR3, the DNA is TGTGCCAGCTCTCCGAATCCCCCGACAGGGGGCCAAGAGACCCAGTACTTC. Residues: CASSPNPPTGGQETQYF.

About this clonotype itself: As the CDR3 is not closed by the conserved phenylalanine or tryptophan, this likely results from a read error. The chain uses TRBV19 and TRBJ2-1; D possibly corresponds to TRBD1 (6 bases). The CDR3 spans 16 residues. Trimming stripped 4 bases from V and 5 bases from J, with 18 bases between. CDR1 and CDR2 (germline): LNHDA, SQIVND (reference sequence). DNA for the CDR3: TGTGCCAGTAGTAACAGACAGGATATAAGGGACAATGAGCAGTTCTCC. This codes for CASSNRQDIRDNEQFS.

Many counts were recorded for this clonotype. This rearrangement joins TRBV6-5 to TRBJ1-2; D is uncertain. There are 15 residues in the CDR3. Germline V gene sequence: CDR1 MNHEY, CDR2 SVGAGI. V lost 3 bases to trimming and J lost 1 base, with 12 bases between them. CDR3: CASSYSSGGNYGYTF. The CDR3 region has the DNA TGTGCCAGCAGTTATTCATCCGGCGGTAACTATGGCTACACCTTC.

The chain is built from TRBV20-1 and TRBJ1-4; 9 bases match TRBD1. The V gene's germline CDR1 is DFQATT and CDR2 SNEGSKA (reference sequence). After removal of 1 base from V and 8 bases from J, the junction contained 2 bases not matched to a gene. The CDR3 runs to 13 residues. The CDR3 spells CSARGTGVEKLFF. The CDR3 DNA reads TGCAGTGCTAGAGGGACAGGGGTGGAAAAACTGTTTTTT.

The rearrangement links TRBV25-1 to TRBJ1-1; D not resolved. This CDR3 is built from 14 residues. V dropped 3 bases and J dropped 1 base, with 9 bases sitting between them. Germline CDR1 MGHDK, CDR2 SYGVNS. CDR3: CASSDPRRNTEAFF. CDR3 nucleotide sequence: TGTGCCAGCAGTGACCCCCGGCGGAACACTGAAGCTTTCTTT.

This clonotype has at least ten counts. The rearrangement links TRBV28 to TRBJ1-2, with 8 bases lining up with TRBD1. The CDR3 loop spans 17 amino acids. Germline values: CDR1 MDHEN, CDR2 SYDVKM. The V and J ends lost 5 bases and 6 bases, in that order; junction bases with no gene match: 17. CDR3 sequence (DNA): TGTGCCAGCAGTATCGCAGGGGGCTTCTGGACTATTGATGGCTACACCTTC. Translated: CASSIAGGFWTIDGYTF.

The sample holds many counts of this clonotype. The chain carries TRBV20-1 and TRBJ2-1; TRBD2 agrees at 14 bases. The germline gives CDR1 DFQATT, CDR2 SNEGSKA (reference sequence). This CDR3 comprises 18 residues. V lost 2 bases, J lost 0 bases, and 6 bases stayed unmatched. The CDR3: CSARPGLAGVSSYNEQFF. DNA of the CDR3: TGCAGTGCTAGACCGGGACTAGCGGGAGTCAGCTCCTACAATGAGCAGTTCTTC.

A few counts support this clonotype. The chain recombines TRBV20-1 with TRBJ2-3; 13 nucleotides align to TRBD2. In germline, CDR1 is DFQATT, CDR2 SNEGSKA (reference sequence). The length of the CDR3 is 15 residues. V shed 5 bases, J shed 5 bases, and the junction held 7 bases outside the gene matches. The DNA of the CDR3 is TGCAGTGCTCCCTTGACTAGCGGGAGGAGAGATACGCAGTATTTT. Translation gives CSAPLTSGRRDTQYF.

On this clonotype itself: The junction departs from germline at one end; a sequencing error may be responsible. The chain uses TRBV14 and TRBJ1-1, with a possible D match to TRBD1 (5 bases). The CDR3 is 16 amino acids. Germline V lookup: CDR1 SGHDN, CDR2 FVKESK. The CDR3 reads CASIQDWGGINTEAFF. The CDR3 coding sequence is TGTGCCAGCATCCAAGATTGGGGGGGTATCAACACTGAAGCTTTCTTT.

This clonotype was detected a few times. This chain links TRBV13 with TRBJ1-1, with D tentatively TRBD1 (5 bases). Germline V gene sequence: CDR1 PRHDT, CDR2 FYEKMQ (reference sequence). Trimming stripped 4 bases from V and 5 bases from J, with 20 bases between. The length of the CDR3 is 16 residues. The CDR3 protein is CASSSPSDSRATEAFF. CDR3 sequence (DNA): TGTGCCAGCAGCTCCCCTTCTGACAGTCGGGCAACTGAAGCTTTCTTT.

This clonotype was found many times. V and J are TRBV7-6 and TRBJ2-7; the D gene is possibly TRBD1 (6 bases). The CDR3 is made up of 15 amino acids. The V and J ends lost 5 bases and 1 base respectively, with 15 bases between them. Germline CDR1 SGHVS, CDR2 FNYEAQ. CDR3 bases: TGTGCCAGCAGCCCCATCAGGGGAACGTCCTACGAGCAGTACTTC. Encoded protein: CASSPIRGTSYEQYF.

This clonotype was picked up many times. The gene calls are TRBV9 and TRBJ2-3; D is tentatively TRBD1 or TRBD2 (5 bases each). CDR1 is SGDLS, CDR2 YYNGEE, per germline. The CDR3 runs 18 residues. The V gene lost 0 bases and the J gene lost 1 base, with 18 bases spanning the gap. CDR3 DNA sequence: TGTGCCAGCAGCGTAGCCGAGGTGAGGGGAAGAGGCACAGATACGCAGTATTTT. The encoded protein is CASSVAEVRGRGTDTQYF.